The 8 T cell receptor beta chains below were found in one sample sequenced in a study of T cell responses to AZD1222 COVID-19 vaccine. Using immunoSEQ multiplex PCR, the repertoire was profiled, and TCRdb retains in-frame clones only, with some absent. The data hold about 120,000 clones, with about nine tenths observed a single time. The source material was peripheral blood, sampled on day 0 of AZD1222 vaccination. Receptor source: an adult in good health.

V gene TRBV19 combines with J gene TRBJ2-5; TRBD2 is a possible D gene (6 bases). Germline CDR1 reads LNHDA; CDR2 reads SQIVND (reference sequence). V dropped 9 bases and J dropped 12 bases, with 23 bases sitting between them. The CDR3 has 13 amino acids. The CDR3 loop is CASDFSPPGLEYF. The CDR3 DNA sequence: TGTGCCAGCGATTTTTCTCCACCGGGACTCGAGTACTTC.

The chain couples TRBV9 to TRBJ2-5; a possible D gene is TRBD1 (6 bases). Trimming removed 3 bases at V and 5 bases at J, with 26 bases between. The germline V gene has CDR1 SGDLS and CDR2 YYNGEE. The length of the CDR3 is 18 residues. CDR3 sequence (DNA): TGTGCCAGCAGCGGCCGGATACACCAGACAGGACAAGGGGAGACCCAGTACTTC. This sequence encodes CASSGRIHQTGQGETQYF.

This chain links TRBV9 with TRBJ2-7; weak D call: TRBD1 (6 bases). CDR3 length: 14 amino acids. The germline gives CDR1 SGDLS, CDR2 YYNGEE. V was trimmed by 4 bases and J by 2 bases, leaving 13 bases between them. The CDR3 region is CASSLWKGAYEQYF. The CDR3 bases are TGTGCCAGCAGCCTTTGGAAGGGGGCCTACGAGCAGTACTTC.

On this clone: Additional DNA sequences in this sample encode the identical CDR3. V is TRBV27 and J is TRBJ2-6; D unclear. The CDR3 runs to 13 residues. The germline V gene has CDR1 MNHEY and CDR2 SMNVEV (reference sequence). Trimming left V 3 bases short and J 4 bases short, with 4 bases between. CDR3 protein: CASSFSGANVLTF. The CDR3 DNA reads as TGTGCCAGCAGTTTCTCCGGGGCCAACGTCCTGACTTTC.

V is TRBV25-1 and J is TRBJ2-3, with D possibly being TRBD1 or TRBD2 (5 bases each). The germline CDR1 and CDR2 sequences are MGHDK and SYGVNS. Deletions cut 4 bases from V and 4 bases from J, with 24 bases between. The CDR3 consists of 18 residues. CDR3 residues: CASSGGMDRDLSADTQYF. The DNA of the CDR3 is TGTGCCAGCAGTGGAGGGATGGATCGGGACCTTAGCGCAGATACGCAGTATTTT.

The chain is built from TRBV5-6 and TRBJ1-6; D is perhaps TRBD1 (5 bases). CDR1 and CDR2 (germline): SGHDT, YYEEEE. V shed 1 base and J shed 6 bases, with 17 bases lying between them. The CDR3 totals 17 residues. As DNA, the CDR3 is TGTGCCAGCAGCTTGCACGCCGGTTCCCAGGGTAATTCACCCCTCCACTTT. Translation: CASSLHAGSQGNSPLHF.

This sequence joins TRBV11-2 and TRBJ2-1, with TRBD2 matching over 8 bases. Trimming removed 3 bases from V and 8 bases from J; junction bases left unmatched: 6. CDR1 and CDR2 (germline): SGHAT, FQNNGV. The CDR3 spans 14 residues. The CDR3 region has the DNA TGTGCCAGCAGCTTGGGTCTAGCGGGCCATGAGCAGTTCTTC. This translates into CASSLGLAGHEQFF.

The V gene is TRBV27, the J gene TRBJ2-5, with 9 positions matching TRBD2. Trimming took 6 bases from V and 2 from J; bases not matched to a gene: 4. The CDR3 contains 14 residues. CDR1 and CDR2 (germline): MNHEY, SMNVEV (reference sequence). The chain's CDR3 is CASRGLATQETQYF. CDR3 coding DNA: TGTGCCAGCAGAGGACTAGCGACTCAAGAGACCCAGTACTTC.